Following are 2 T cell receptor beta chains from one sample sequenced in a study of identical twins (dated by TCRdb to the mid-2010s). The method was 5' RACE. The sequencer was an Illumina HiSeq 2000. TCRdb passed the public sequencing reads through fastp at Q25 and MiXCR, retaining productive beta sequences. Each entry is one CDR3 protein sequence, shown with its most common DNA and genes. Here the sample has some 900,000 distinct CDR3 sequences; 12% occur a single time. The top ten clonotypes cover 1.5% to 2% of the sample. The data were also submitted as part of a second study, on yellow fever vaccine responses in identical twins.

Sequencing used PBMCs. These receptors all come from a woman between 18 and 30 years old in good health.

This clonotype was detected ten times or more. The rearrangement links TRBV28 to TRBJ2-7, with TRBD1 identical over 9 bases. The CDR3 has 15 amino acids. CDR1 MDHEN and CDR2 SYDVKM come from the germline V gene. With V trimmed by 4 bases and J by 1 base, 5 bases remained unmatched. The DNA for the CDR3 is TGTGCCAGCAGTTCCACAGGGGGCGCGTCCTACGAGCAGTACTTC. It encodes CASSSTGGASYEQYF.

This clonotype was observed a few times. The chain carries TRBV7-9 and TRBJ2-7; D not certain. The germline V gene has CDR1 SEHNR and CDR2 FQNEAQ (reference sequence). The V end lost 3 bases, the J end lost 5 bases, and 8 bases lay between the germline ends. The CDR3 runs 12 residues. CDR3 DNA: TGTGCCAGCAGCTTCGATTCCCACGAGCAGTACTTC. This encodes CASSFDSHEQYF.